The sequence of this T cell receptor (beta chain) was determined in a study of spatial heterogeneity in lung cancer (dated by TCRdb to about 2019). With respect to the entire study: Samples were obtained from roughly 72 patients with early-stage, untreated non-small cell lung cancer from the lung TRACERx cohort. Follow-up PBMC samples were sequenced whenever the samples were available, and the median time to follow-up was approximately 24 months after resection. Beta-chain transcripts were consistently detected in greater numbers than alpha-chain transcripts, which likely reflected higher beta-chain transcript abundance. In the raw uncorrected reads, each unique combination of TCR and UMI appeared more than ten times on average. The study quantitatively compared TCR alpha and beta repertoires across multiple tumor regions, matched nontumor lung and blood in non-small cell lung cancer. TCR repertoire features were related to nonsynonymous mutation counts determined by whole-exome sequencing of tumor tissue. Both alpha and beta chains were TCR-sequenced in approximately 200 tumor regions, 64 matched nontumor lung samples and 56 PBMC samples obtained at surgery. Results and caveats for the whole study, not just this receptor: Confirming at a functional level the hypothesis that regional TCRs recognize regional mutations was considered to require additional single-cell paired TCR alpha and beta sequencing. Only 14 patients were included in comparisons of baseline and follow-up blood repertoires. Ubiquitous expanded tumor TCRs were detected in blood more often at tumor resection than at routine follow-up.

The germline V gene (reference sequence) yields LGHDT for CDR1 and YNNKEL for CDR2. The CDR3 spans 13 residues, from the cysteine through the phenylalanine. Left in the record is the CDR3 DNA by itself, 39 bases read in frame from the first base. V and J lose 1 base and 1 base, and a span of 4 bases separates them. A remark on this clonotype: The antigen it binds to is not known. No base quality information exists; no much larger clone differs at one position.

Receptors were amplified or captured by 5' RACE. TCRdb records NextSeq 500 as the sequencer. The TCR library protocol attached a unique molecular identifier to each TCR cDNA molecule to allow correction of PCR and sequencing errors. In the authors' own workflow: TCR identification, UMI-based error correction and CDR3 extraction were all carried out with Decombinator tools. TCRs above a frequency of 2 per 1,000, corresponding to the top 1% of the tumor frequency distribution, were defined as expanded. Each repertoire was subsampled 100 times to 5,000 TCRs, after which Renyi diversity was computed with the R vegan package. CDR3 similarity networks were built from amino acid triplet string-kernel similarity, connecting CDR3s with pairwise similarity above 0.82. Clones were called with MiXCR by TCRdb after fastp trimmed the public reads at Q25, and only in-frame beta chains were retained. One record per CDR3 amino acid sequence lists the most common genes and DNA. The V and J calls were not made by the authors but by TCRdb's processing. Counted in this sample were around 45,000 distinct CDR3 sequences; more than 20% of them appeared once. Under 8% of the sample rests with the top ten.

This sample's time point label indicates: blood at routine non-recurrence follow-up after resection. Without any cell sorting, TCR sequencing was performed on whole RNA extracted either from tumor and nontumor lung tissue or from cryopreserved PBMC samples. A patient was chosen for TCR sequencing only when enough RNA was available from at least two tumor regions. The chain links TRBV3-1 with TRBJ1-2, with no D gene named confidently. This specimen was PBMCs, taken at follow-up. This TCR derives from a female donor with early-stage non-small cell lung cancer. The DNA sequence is TGTGCCAGCAGCCAAGGATTTAACTATGGCTACACCTTC. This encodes CASSQGFNYGYTF.